The source of this TCR beta chain is a study of PD-1 blockade in classical Hodgkin lymphoma. Broader study findings: Healthy donors were reported to have higher baseline TCR diversity than newly diagnosed patients. Researchers reported that CD4+ TCR diversity, though not CD8+, rose significantly by C4D1.

Repertoires were generated with immunoSEQ multiplex PCR, while TCRdb's copy carries only in-frame clones and drops some. This table has some 65,000 clones, 70% to 80% appearing once. The germline gives CDR1 MNHEY, CDR2 SVGAGI. V shed 2 bases and J 6 bases; nucleotides not matched to a gene: 8. The CDR3 length is 16 residues. Brentuximab vedotin exposure varied among the patients, all of whom had relapsed after autologous stem cell transplantation. A note on this clone: Its antigen is undetermined.

This receptor was taken from a human donor with classical Hodgkin lymphoma. The chain carries TRBV6-5 and TRBJ2-3, with 10 bases matching TRBD1. This material consisted of peripheral blood mononuclear cells (PBMCs), taken before the second cycle of nivolumab. The CDR3 nucleotides are TGTGCCAGCAGTTACGTACCGGGACAGGGGAGGGATACGCAGTATTTT. It encodes CASSYVPGQGRDTQYF.